This T cell receptor (beta chain) was found in a study of blood T cell repertoires in COVID-19. Overall study: PBMCs, B-cell-depleted T cells, or T cells provided the cDNA or gDNA that made up the material.

The CDR3 contains 12 residues. V lost 5 bases and J lost 10, with 9 bases in between. In the original processing: Reference gene primer amplification yielded estimated nucleated cell counts. Method: immunoSEQ multiplex PCR; TCRdb's copy keeps in-frame clones and lacks some. V and J calls and clone size come straight from that table; D and trimming were deduced from the DNA. The table includes about 250,000 clones, about 86% detected once. V and J are TRBV12-3 or TRBV12-4 and TRBJ1-6; D is uncertain. The sequenced sample consisted of peripheral blood. The sequence came from an elderly man with acute or convalescent COVID-19. CDR3 protein: CASSDHLSPLHF. CDR3 coding DNA: TGTGCCAGCAGTGATCACTTGTCACCCCTCCACTTT.